This is a list of T cell receptor beta chains from one sample in a study of cytomegalovirus exposure and HLA in healthy donors. Repertoires were generated with immunoSEQ multiplex PCR, while TCRdb's copy carries only in-frame clones and drops some. The sample has over 150,000 clones; roughly 70% are singletons. The specimen was PBMCs. These receptors all stem from a male donor in good health and CMV-seronegative. The CDR3 runs from the conserved cysteine through the conserved F or W. D genes are given only for firm matches. Rows give clone size only sometimes, using once, few, many, or a class for an expanded clone.

CDR3nt: TGTGCCAGCACTAGAAAACTAGCGGGGGGGCCCTCTTGCAATGAGCAGTTCTTC; CDR3aa: CASTRKLAGGPSCNEQFF; j_gene: TRBJ2-1; v_gene: TRBV25-1; d_gene: TRBD2; abundance: NA
CDR3nt: TGTGCCAGCAGCCAGGGCTCCTACTACGAGCAGTACTTC; CDR3aa: CASSQGSYYEQYF; j_gene: TRBJ2-7; v_gene: TRBV14; d_gene: NA; abundance: NA
CDR3nt: TGTGCCAGCATGGGGCCTAGCGGGAGGCGGAATGAGCAGTTCTTC; CDR3aa: CASMGPSGRRNEQFF; j_gene: TRBJ2-1; v_gene: TRBV6-1; d_gene: TRBD2; abundance: NA
CDR3nt: TGTGCCAGCAGAACCGGACAGGGTGGTGGAAACACCATATATTTT; CDR3aa: CASRTGQGGGNTIYF; j_gene: TRBJ1-3; v_gene: TRBV2; d_gene: TRBD1; abundance: few
CDR3nt: TGTGCCGGACAGGGGCGGCTTAACACCGGGGAGCTGTTTTTT; CDR3aa: CAGQGRLNTGELFF; j_gene: TRBJ2-2; v_gene: TRBV30; d_gene: TRBD1; abundance: few
CDR3nt: TGTGCCAGCAGCACTACCCCCGGGACTAACACTGAAGCTTTCTTT; CDR3aa: CASSTTPGTNTEAFF; j_gene: TRBJ1-1; v_gene: TRBV9; d_gene: NA; abundance: NA
CDR3nt: TGTGCCAGCAGCTCGACAGGGCTCACTGAAGCTTTCTTT; CDR3aa: CASSSTGLTEAFF; j_gene: TRBJ1-1; v_gene: TRBV6-1; d_gene: TRBD1; abundance: NA
CDR3nt: TGTGCCTGGAGTGTGGGACAGGGGGCTTATGAAAAACTGTTTTTT; CDR3aa: CAWSVGQGAYEKLFF; j_gene: TRBJ1-4; v_gene: TRBV30; d_gene: TRBD1; abundance: NA
CDR3nt: TGTGCCAGCAGCCTAGAAGGTTATAGCAATCAGCCCCAGCATTTT; CDR3aa: CASSLEGYSNQPQHF; j_gene: TRBJ1-5; v_gene: TRBV6-6; d_gene: NA; abundance: NA
CDR3nt: TGCGCCAGCAGGACCTCGGGACAGGCCTCCTACGAGCAGTACTTC; CDR3aa: CASRTSGQASYEQYF; j_gene: TRBJ2-7; v_gene: TRBV10-2; d_gene: TRBD1; abundance: NA
CDR3nt: TGTGCCAGCAGTTTTGCAGGGGGCGCGAACACTGAAGCTTTCTTT; CDR3aa: CASSFAGGANTEAFF; j_gene: TRBJ1-1; v_gene: TRBV28; d_gene: TRBD1; abundance: NA
CDR3nt: TGTGCCAGCAGCTCAACATACAATGAGCAGTTCTTC; CDR3aa: CASSSTYNEQFF; j_gene: TRBJ2-1; v_gene: TRBV6-5; d_gene: NA; abundance: NA
CDR3nt: TGTGCCAGCAGTTATGGGCAGGGGGCGGGCTATGGCTACACCTTC; CDR3aa: CASSYGQGAGYGYTF; j_gene: TRBJ1-2; v_gene: TRBV6-5; d_gene: TRBD1; abundance: NA
CDR3nt: TGTGCCTGGAGTATCCGGGACAGGGACAATCAGCCCCAGCATTTT; CDR3aa: CAWSIRDRDNQPQHF; j_gene: TRBJ1-5; v_gene: TRBV30; d_gene: TRBD1; abundance: NA
CDR3nt: TGTGCCAGCAGTGTACTAGCGGGGGAGTCCTACGAGCAGTACTTC; CDR3aa: CASSVLAGESYEQYF; j_gene: TRBJ2-7; v_gene: TRBV6-4; d_gene: TRBD2; abundance: NA
CDR3nt: TGTGCCAGCAGTACTCGGACTAGCGGGGGGCTCTACGAGCAGTACTTC; CDR3aa: CASSTRTSGGLYEQYF; j_gene: TRBJ2-7; v_gene: TRBV6-6; d_gene: TRBD2; abundance: NA
CDR3nt: TGTGCCAGCAGTGGTACTAGCGGGGAGCAGTACTTC; CDR3aa: CASSGTSGEQYF; j_gene: TRBJ2-7; v_gene: TRBV6-6; d_gene: TRBD2; abundance: NA
CDR3nt: TGTGCCAGCAGGACCAGCATTAGCGGGAGGGGGAGGGAGACCCAGTACTTC; CDR3aa: CASRTSISGRGRETQYF; j_gene: TRBJ2-5; v_gene: TRBV28; d_gene: TRBD2; abundance: NA
CDR3nt: TGTGCCAGCAGCTTGGGGACAGGCAATCAGCCCCAGCATTTT; CDR3aa: CASSLGTGNQPQHF; j_gene: TRBJ1-5; v_gene: TRBV7-9; d_gene: TRBD1; abundance: NA